This T cell receptor beta chain was identified during a study of monozygotic twins with inflammatory bowel disease. Study-wide points: Among IBD patients, fewer clonotypes were shared with others than among healthy twins, especially with disease activity. Limited power may explain why concordant and discordant twins showed no difference in repertoire similarity.

A note on this clonotype: Antigen: not known.

Used for each TCR library was 3,000 to 3,500 ng of total RNA. TCRalpha and TCRbeta cDNA went through two nested PCRs of approximately 16 and 10 cycles. TCRdb reprocessed the 5' RACE reads and reports one entry per CDR3 protein, with no DNA. Seen in this sample are 300,000 to 350,000 distinct CDR3 sequences; the ten most common clones hold 2% to 2.5%. Per germline, CDR1 MNHEY and CDR2 SMNVEV (reference sequence). This CDR3 is built from 15 residues. The chain couples TRBV27 to TRBJ1-5; the D call from TCRdb, TRBD1, cannot be confirmed without DNA. Material: blood. The receptor's source is a human donor with ulcerative colitis or Crohn's disease, or a healthy co-twin of an affected twin (not recorded which). The CDR3 reads CASSPRQGLNQPQHF.